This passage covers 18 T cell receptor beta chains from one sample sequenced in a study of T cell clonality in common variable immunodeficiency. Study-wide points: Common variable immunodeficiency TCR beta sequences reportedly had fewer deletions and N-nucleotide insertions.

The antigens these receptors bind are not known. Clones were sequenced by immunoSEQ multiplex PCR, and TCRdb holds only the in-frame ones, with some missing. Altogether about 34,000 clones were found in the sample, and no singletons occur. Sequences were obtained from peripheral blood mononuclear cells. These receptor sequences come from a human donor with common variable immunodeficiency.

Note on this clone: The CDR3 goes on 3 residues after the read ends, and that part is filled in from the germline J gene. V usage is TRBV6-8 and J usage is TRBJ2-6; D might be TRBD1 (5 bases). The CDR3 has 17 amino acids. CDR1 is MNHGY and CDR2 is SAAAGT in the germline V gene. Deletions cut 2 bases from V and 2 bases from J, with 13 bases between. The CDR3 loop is CASSYRGVPAGANVLTF. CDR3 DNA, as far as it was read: TGTGCCAGCAGTTACAGGGGCGTTCCCGCTGGGGCCAACGTC.

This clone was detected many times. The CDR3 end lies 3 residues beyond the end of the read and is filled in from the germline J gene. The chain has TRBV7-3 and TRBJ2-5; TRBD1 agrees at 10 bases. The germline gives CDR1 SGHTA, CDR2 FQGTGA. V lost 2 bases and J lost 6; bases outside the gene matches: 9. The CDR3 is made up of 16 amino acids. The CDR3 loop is CASSLPGTGAAKTQYF. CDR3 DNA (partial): TGTGCCAGCAGCTTACCCGGGACAGGGGCCGCCAAGACC.

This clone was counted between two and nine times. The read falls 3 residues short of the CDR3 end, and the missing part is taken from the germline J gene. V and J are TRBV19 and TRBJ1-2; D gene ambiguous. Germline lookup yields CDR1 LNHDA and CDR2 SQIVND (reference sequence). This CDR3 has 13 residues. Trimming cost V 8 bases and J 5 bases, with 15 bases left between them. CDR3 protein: CASGPSITYGYTF. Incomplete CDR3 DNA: TGTGCCAGTGGGCCGTCGATTACGTATGGC.

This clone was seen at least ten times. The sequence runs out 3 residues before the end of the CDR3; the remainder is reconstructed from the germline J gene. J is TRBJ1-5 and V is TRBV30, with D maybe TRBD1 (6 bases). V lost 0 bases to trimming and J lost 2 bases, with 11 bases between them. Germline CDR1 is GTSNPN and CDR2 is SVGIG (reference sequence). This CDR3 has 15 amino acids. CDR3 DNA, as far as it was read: TGTGCCTGGAGTGTATCAGGGGCTGGCAATCAGCCC. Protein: CAWSVSGAGNQP. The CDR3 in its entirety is CAWSVSGAGNQPQHF. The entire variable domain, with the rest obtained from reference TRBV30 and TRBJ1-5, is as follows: SQTIHQWPATLVQPVGSPLSLECTVEGTSNPNLYWYRQAAGRGLQLLFYSVGIGQISSEVPQNLSASRPQDRQFILSSKKLLLSDSGFYLCAWSVSGAGNQPQHFGDGTRLSIL.

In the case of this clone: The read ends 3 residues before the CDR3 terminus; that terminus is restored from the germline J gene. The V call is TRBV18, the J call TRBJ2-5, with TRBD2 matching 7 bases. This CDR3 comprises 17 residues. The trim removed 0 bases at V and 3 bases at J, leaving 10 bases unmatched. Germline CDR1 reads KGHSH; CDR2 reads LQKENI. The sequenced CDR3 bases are TGTGCCAGCTCACCACCTTCGGGGGGAGCGGCCGAAGAGACC. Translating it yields CASSPPSGGAAEET. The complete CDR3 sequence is CASSPPSGGAAEETQYF.

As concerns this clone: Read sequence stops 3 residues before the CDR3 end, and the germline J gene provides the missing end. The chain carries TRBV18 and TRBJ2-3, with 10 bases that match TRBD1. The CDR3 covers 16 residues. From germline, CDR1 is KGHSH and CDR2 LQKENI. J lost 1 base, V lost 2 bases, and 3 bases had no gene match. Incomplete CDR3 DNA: TGTGCCAGCTCACCAAAGGACAGGGGGGGCACAGATACG. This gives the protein CASSPKDRGGTDT. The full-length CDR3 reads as CASSPKDRGGTDTQYF.

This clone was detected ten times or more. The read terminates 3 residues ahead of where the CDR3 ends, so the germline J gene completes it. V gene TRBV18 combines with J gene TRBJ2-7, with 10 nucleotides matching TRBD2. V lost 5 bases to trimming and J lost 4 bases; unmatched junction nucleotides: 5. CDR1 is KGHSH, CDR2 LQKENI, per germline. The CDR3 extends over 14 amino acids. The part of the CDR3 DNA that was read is TGTGCCAGCTCAGCCCTAGCGGGAGTATACGAG. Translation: CASSALAGVYE. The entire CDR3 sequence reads CASSALAGVYEQYF.

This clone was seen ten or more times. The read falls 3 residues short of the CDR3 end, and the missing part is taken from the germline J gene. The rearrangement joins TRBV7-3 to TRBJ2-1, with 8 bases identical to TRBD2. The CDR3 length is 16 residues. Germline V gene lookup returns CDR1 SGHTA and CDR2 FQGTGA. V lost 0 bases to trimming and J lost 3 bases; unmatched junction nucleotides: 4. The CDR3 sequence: CASSLTLAGGYNEQFF. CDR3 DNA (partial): TGTGCCAGCAGCTTAACCCTGGCGGGAGGCTACAATGAG.

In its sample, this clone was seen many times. This chain's CDR3 is CASSSHRAEQYF. The DNA read from the CDR3 is TGTGCCAGCAGCTCGCATAGGGCCGAG. This chain joins TRBV5-6 and TRBJ2-7, with D unclear. The sequence runs out 3 residues before the end of the CDR3; the remainder is reconstructed from the germline J gene. CDR3 length: 12 amino acids. In germline, CDR1 is SGHDT, CDR2 YYEEEE. Trimming cost V 3 bases and J 6 bases, with 10 bases left between them.

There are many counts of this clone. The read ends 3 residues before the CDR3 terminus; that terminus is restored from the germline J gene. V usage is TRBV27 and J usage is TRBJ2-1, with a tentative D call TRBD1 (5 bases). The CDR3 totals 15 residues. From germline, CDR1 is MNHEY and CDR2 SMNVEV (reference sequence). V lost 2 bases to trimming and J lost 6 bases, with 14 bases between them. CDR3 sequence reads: CASSLGAVGGNEQFF. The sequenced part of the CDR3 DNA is TGTGCCAGCAGTTTAGGGGCAGTTGGTGGCAATGAG.

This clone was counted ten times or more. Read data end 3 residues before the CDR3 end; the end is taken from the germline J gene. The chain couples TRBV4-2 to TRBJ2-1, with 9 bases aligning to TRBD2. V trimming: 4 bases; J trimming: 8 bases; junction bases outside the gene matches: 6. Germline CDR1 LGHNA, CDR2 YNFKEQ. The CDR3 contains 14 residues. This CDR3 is CASSPEREVHEQFF. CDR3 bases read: TGTGCCAGCAGCCCGGAGCGGGAGGTTCATGAG.

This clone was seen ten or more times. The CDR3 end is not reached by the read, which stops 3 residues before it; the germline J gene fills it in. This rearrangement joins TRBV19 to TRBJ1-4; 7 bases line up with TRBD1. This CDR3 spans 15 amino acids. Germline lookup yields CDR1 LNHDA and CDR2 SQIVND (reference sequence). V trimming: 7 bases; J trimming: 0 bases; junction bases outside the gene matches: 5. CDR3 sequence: CASTPQGATNEKLFF. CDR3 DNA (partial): TGTGCCAGTACCCCTCAGGGGGCAACTAATGAAAAA. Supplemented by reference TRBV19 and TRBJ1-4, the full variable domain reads DGGITQSPKYLFRKEGQNVTLSCEQNLNHDAMYWYRQDPGQGLRLIYYSQIVNDFQKGDIAEGYSVSREKKESFPLTVTSAQKNPTAFYLCASTPQGATNEKLFFGSGTQLSVL.

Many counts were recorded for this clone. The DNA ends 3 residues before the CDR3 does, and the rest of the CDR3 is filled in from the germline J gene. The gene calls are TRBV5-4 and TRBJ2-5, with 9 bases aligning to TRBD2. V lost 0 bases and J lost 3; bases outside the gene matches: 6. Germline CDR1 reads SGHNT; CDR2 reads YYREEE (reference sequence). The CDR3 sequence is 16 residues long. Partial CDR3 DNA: TGTGCCAGCAGCTTGGGGCGGGAGGGCCTCGAAGAGACC. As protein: CASSLGREGLEET. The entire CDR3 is CASSLGREGLEETQYF. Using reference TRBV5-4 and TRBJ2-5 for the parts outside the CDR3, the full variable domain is ETGVTQSPTHLIKTRGQQVTLRCSSQSGHNTVSWYQQALGQGPQFIFQYYREEENGRGNFPPRFSGLQFPNYSSELNVNALELDDSALYLCASSLGREGLEETQYFGPGTRLLVL.

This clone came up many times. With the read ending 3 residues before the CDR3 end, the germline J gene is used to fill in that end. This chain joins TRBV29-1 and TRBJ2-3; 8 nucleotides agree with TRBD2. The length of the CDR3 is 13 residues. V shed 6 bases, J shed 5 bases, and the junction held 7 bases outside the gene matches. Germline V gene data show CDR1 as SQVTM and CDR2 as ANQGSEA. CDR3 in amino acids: CSVRREVRDTQYF. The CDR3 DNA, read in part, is TGCAGCGTCCGGCGGGAGGTACGAGATACG.

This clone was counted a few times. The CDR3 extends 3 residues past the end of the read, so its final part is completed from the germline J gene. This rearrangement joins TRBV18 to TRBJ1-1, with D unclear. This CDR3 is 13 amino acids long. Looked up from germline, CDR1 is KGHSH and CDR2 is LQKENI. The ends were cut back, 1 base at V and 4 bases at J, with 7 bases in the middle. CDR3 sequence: CASSPLEGTEAFF. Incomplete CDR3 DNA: TGTGCCAGCTCACCACTTGAGGGCACTGAA.

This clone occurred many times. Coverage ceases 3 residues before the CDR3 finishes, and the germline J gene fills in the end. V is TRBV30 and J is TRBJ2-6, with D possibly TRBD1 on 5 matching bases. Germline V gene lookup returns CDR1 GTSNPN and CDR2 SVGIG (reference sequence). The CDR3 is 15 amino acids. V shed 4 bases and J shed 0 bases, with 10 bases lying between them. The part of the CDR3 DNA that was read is TGTGCCTGGAAGGGGCAACTCTCTGGGGCCAACGTC. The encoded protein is CAWKGQLSGANV. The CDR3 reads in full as CAWKGQLSGANVLTF. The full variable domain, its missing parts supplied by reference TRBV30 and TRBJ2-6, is SQTIHQWPATLVQPVGSPLSLECTVEGTSNPNLYWYRQAAGRGLQLLFYSVGIGQISSEVPQNLSASRPQDRQFILSSKKLLLSDSGFYLCAWKGQLSGANVLTFGAGSRLTVL.

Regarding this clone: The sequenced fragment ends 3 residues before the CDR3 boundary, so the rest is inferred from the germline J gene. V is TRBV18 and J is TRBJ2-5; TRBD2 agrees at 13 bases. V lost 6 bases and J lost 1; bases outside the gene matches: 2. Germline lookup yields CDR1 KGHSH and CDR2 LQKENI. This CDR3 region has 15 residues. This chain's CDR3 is CASSRTSGGQETQYF. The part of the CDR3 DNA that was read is TGTGCCAGCTCGCGGACTAGCGGGGGCCAAGAGACC.

The sequenced part of the CDR3 DNA is TGTGCCAGCAGCTTGGGACAGGGTACGACTGAA. Its protein is CASSLGQGTTE. The full CDR3 sequence reads CASSLGQGTTEAFF. The chain is built from TRBV5-6 and TRBJ1-1; 7 nucleotides match TRBD1. The read ends 3 residues before the CDR3 terminus; that terminus is restored from the germline J gene. J was trimmed by 5 bases and V by 0 bases; bases with no gene match: 4. Per germline, CDR1 SGHDT and CDR2 YYEEEE. The CDR3 is made up of 14 amino acids. Combining the CDR3 with reference TRBV5-6 and TRBJ1-1 gives the whole variable domain DAGVTQSPTHLIKTRGQQVTLRCSPKSGHDTVSWYQQALGQGPQFIFQYYEEEERQRGNFPDRFSGHQFPNYSSELNVNALLLGDSALYLCASSLGQGTTEAFFGQGTRLTVV.